The clone carrying this T cell receptor beta chain was seen repeatedly, ten times or more. Antigen: not known. The data derive from a study of T cell repertoires in cytomegalovirus infection. Study overall: Selected CMV epitopes included recently identified HLA-C-restricted ones as well as well-studied HLA-B-restricted ones.

TCRdb processed the reads anew with MiXCR; each CDR3 protein has one entry. The sample includes approximately 310,000 distinct CDR3 sequences, around a quarter of them seen just once. Losses at the gene ends were 2 bases for V and 6 bases for J; bases not matched to a gene: 9. Per the germline V gene, CDR1 is SGHVS and CDR2 is FQNEAQ. The CDR3 totals 16 residues. Sequenced material: cultured PBMCs, taken from culture after CMV antigen stimulation. The receptor comes from a human donor in good health (CMV status not recorded). Some clones in this sample may be carry-over from other donors' samples. The chain has TRBV7-8 and TRBJ2-2; 7 bases fit TRBD2. The CDR3 reads CASSLSSGRWSGELFF. CDR3 bases: TGTGCCAGCAGCTTATCATCCGGGAGGTGGTCCGGGGAGCTGTTTTTT.